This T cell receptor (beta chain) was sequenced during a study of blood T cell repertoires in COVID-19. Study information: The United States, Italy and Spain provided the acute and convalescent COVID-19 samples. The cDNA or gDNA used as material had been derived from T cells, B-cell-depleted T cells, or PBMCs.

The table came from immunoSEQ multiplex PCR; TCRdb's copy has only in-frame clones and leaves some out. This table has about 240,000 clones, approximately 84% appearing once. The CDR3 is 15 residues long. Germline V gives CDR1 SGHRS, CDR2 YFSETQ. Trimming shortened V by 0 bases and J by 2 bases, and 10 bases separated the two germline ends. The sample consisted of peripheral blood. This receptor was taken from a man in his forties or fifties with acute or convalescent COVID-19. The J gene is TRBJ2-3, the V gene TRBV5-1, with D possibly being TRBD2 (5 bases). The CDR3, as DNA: TGCGCCAGCAGCTTGGAGCGGAAGCTCACAGATACGCAGTATTTT. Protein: CASSLERKLTDTQYF.